This T cell receptor (beta chain) came from a study of T cells expressing NK-cell markers. About the study: Among the eight sequenced donors, seven tested HCMV-seropositive and one tested seronegative.

Notes on this clonotype: Its antigen remains unknown.

Germline loops: CDR1 MNHEY, CDR2 SMNVEV (reference sequence). The CDR3 contains 16 residues. 5'RACE template switching built TCR beta cDNA with unique molecular identifiers. TCRdb reprocessed the 5' RACE reads and reports one entry per CDR3 protein, with no DNA. Its listing shows 550,000 to 600,000 distinct CDR3 sequences. General observations from the study: There were four donors in whom these clonotypes also led the CD3+CD56-NKG2C+ fraction.

The chain carries TRBV27 and TRBJ2-3; TCRdb outputs TRBD2, but without DNA this stays unchecked. Sequencing input: blood T cells: a sorted CD56 or NKG2C T cell subset, CD4+ or CD8+ T cells, or bulk PBMC T cells (not recorded which). The TCR originated in a young man in good health. CDR3 loop: CASSFWVAGGTDTQYF.